Sequencing of this T cell receptor (beta chain) was carried out in a study of blood T cell repertoires in COVID-19. Everyone who took part was roughly 18 to 89 years old, and they came from about 23 US areas. Germline V gene data show CDR1 as SQVTM and CDR2 as ANQGSEA. This CDR3 has 14 amino acids. J was trimmed by 4 bases and V by 0 bases; bases with no gene match: 3. Profiling relied on immunoSEQ multiplex PCR, and the TCRdb table lists in-frame clones only, not all of them. The table has 220,000 or so clones, about 90% seen once; the top ten hold over 12%. The specimen sequenced was PBMCs or T cells enriched from blood (not recorded which). This TCR was sampled from a young man who had been exposed to COVID-19. The V and J genes are TRBV29-1 and TRBJ1-5; 7 positions match TRBD1. CDR3 DNA sequence: TGCAGCGTTGAAGACAGGGGGGCGAATCAGCCCCAGCATTTT. Translating gives CSVEDRGANQPQHF. Full variable domain (outside the CDR3, taken from reference TRBV29-1 and TRBJ1-5): SAVISQKPSRDICQRGTSLTIQCQVDSQVTMMFWYRQQPGQSLTLIATANQGSEATYESGFVIDKFPISRPNLTFSTLTVSNMSPEDSSIYLCSVEDRGANQPQHFGDGTRLSIL.